This paragraph covers one T cell receptor beta chain sequence. Its antigen remains unidentified. A TCRbeta library incorporating unique molecular identifiers was prepared. Using its own MiXCR run on the PCR reads, TCRdb lists one record per CDR3 protein. The profile covers approximately 630,000 distinct CDR3 sequences, with about an eighth appearing a single time and around 0.76% taken by the ten largest. The data were obtained in a study of T-cell reconstitution after alpha-beta-depleted transplantation in children. General observations from the study: Surviving recipient T cells and intrathymic progenitors accounted for some patients' high TCRbeta diversity at day 60.

This specimen was PBMCs, taken before TCRalphabeta/CD19-depleted stem cell transplant. This TCR came from a girl under 10 years old with congenital amegakaryocytic thrombocytopenia, due to receive a stem cell transplant.

In DNA, the CDR3 is TGCGCCAGCAGCCCCAGGCTAGCGGGAGGCCCCTCCTACAATGAGCAGTTCTTC. It codes for CASSPRLAGGPSYNEQFF. The V and J genes are TRBV5-1 and TRBJ2-1; 11 bases map to TRBD2. CDR3 length equals 18 residues. CDR1 SGHRS and CDR2 YFSETQ come from the germline V gene. Germline trimming cut 4 bases from V and 0 bases from J; bases unmatched to any gene: 9. The variable domain in full, completed from reference TRBV5-1 and TRBJ2-1, reads KAGVTQTPRYLIKTRGQQVTLSCSPISGHRSVSWYQQTPGQGLQFLFEYFSETQRNKGNFPGRFSGRQFSNSRSEMNVSTLELGDSALYLCASSPRLAGGPSYNEQFFGPGTRLTVL.